The clone carrying this T cell receptor (beta chain) has a handful of counts. Its antigen is unidentified. PCR employed 60 Vbeta and 13 Jbeta primers. The assay was immunoSEQ multiplex PCR, and TCRdb's table has in-frame clones only and misses some. The sample holds fewer than 200,000 clones, just under 80% seen once. The data were taken from a study of cytomegalovirus exposure and HLA in healthy donors. Background on the study: Genetic ancestry analysis placed over 75% of the 398 donors that were genotyped in the Caucasian-associated cluster.

Points from the study as a whole: A few chains linked to CMV were shown in vitro to be specific for CMV antigens. Data from an earlier analysis indicated that most TCR beta V segments were productive either about 87% or about 30% of the time.

CDR3 length equals 13 residues. Trimming took 0 bases from V and 10 from J, leaving 15 bases between them. Germline lookup yields CDR1 GTSNPN and CDR2 SVGIG (reference sequence). V usage is TRBV30 and J usage is TRBJ1-1; unclear D gene. Sequenced input: PBMCs. This receptor was identified in a man under 40 in good health and CMV-seronegative. Here the CDR3 DNA reads TGTGCCTGGAGTGTACTAAGGTCCGCTGGAGCTTTCTTT. Translated, it gives CAWSVLRSAGAFF. Using reference TRBV30 and TRBJ1-1 for the parts outside the CDR3, the full variable domain is SQTIHQWPATLVQPVGSPLSLECTVEGTSNPNLYWYRQAAGRGLQLLFYSVGIGQISSEVPQNLSASRPQDRQFILSSKKLLLSDSGFYLCAWSVLRSAGAFFGQGTRLTVV.